The 13 T cell receptor beta chains listed next were all sequenced from one sample in a study of blood T cell repertoires in COVID-19. Clones were read by immunoSEQ multiplex PCR, and TCRdb kept only the in-frame ones, dropping some. The table lists 60,000 to 70,000 clones, roughly nine tenths of them singletons. The sequenced sample consisted of peripheral blood. The receptors stem from a human donor in a cohort sampled during active COVID-19.

The rearrangement joins TRBV9 to TRBJ1-1; possible D gene TRBD1, 5 bases. The CDR3 has 14 residues. Germline CDR1 SGDLS, CDR2 YYNGEE. V was clipped by 3 bases and J by 3 bases, with 12 bases between them. This CDR3 is CASSEKTEDTEAFF. The CDR3 region has the DNA TGTGCCAGCAGCGAAAAGACAGAGGACACTGAAGCTTTCTTT.

This clone is a singleton in its sample. The chain uses TRBV29-1 and TRBJ2-5, with a weak D call TRBD1 (5 bases). There are 13 residues in the CDR3. Trimming shortened V by 4 bases and J by 5 bases, and 14 bases separated the two germline ends. CDR1 is SQVTM and CDR2 is ANQGSEA in the germline V gene. The CDR3 coding sequence is TGCAGCGTTGGAGCTCAGGGTGAGGAGACCCAGTACTTC. Its protein is CSVGAQGEETQYF. Full variable domain (missing parts from reference TRBV29-1 and TRBJ2-5): SAVISQKPSRDICQRGTSLTIQCQVDSQVTMMFWYRQQPGQSLTLIATANQGSEATYESGFVIDKFPISRPNLTFSTLTVSNMSPEDSSIYLCSVGAQGEETQYFGPGTRLLVL.

The chain uses TRBV12-3 or TRBV12-4 and TRBJ1-2, with D uncertain. V was pared by 5 bases and J by 2 bases, with 9 bases between. The CDR3 runs 13 residues. CDR3 residues: CASSREKNYGYTF. In DNA form, the CDR3 reads TGTGCCAGCAGTAGGGAGAAGAACTATGGCTACACCTTC.

This chain uses TRBV5-1 with TRBJ2-1; TRBD2 agrees at 15 bases. This CDR3 is 15 amino acids long. CDR1 SGHRS and CDR2 YFSETQ come from the germline V gene. Unmatched junction bases numbered 10, after V lost 9 bases and J lost 9 bases. DNA for the CDR3: TGCGCCACCCACAGGGGGACTAGCGGGAGGAGTGAGCAGTTCTTC. This sequence encodes CATHRGTSGRSEQFF.

The V and J genes are TRBV15 and TRBJ1-4; TRBD1 matches at 9 bases. The CDR3 has 16 residues. Trimming cost V 0 bases and J 4 bases; bases outside gene matches: 3. Germline V gene data show CDR1 as LNHNV and CDR2 as YYDKDF (reference sequence). The CDR3 DNA sequence: TGTGCCACCAGCAGAGAGCGACAGGGGGGTAATGAAAAACTGTTTTTT. The encoded protein is CATSRERQGGNEKLFF.

V is TRBV6-2 or TRBV6-3 and J is TRBJ2-3; 10 nucleotides line up with TRBD2. This CDR3 is 15 amino acids long. J gave up 4 bases and V 6 bases, and 7 bases lay outside the gene matches. Germline loops: CDR1 MNHEY, CDR2 SVGEGT. The CDR3 DNA sequence: TGTGCCAGCAGCCCAGCGGGAGGGCGCGCAGATACGCAGTATTTT. Its translation: CASSPAGGRADTQYF.

The J gene is TRBJ2-1, the V gene TRBV6-5; 9 positions match TRBD1. The CDR3 totals 14 residues. With 5 bases clipped from V and 4 bases from J, the junction kept 3 bases outside the gene matches. CDR1 and CDR2 (germline): MNHEY, SVGAGI. The CDR3: CASSRDRVYNEQFF. The DNA for the CDR3 is TGTGCCAGCAGTCGGGACAGGGTATACAATGAGCAGTTCTTC.

The chain is built from TRBV3-1 (or the pseudogene TRBV3-2) and TRBJ1-1; 7 bases map to TRBD1. The CDR3 extends over 22 amino acids. Germline values: CDR1 LGHDT, CDR2 YNNKEL (reference sequence). The trim removed 1 base at V and 0 bases at J, leaving 23 bases unmatched. The CDR3 is CASSQVSHSHRGYLAMNTEAFF. The CDR3 DNA follows: TGTGCCAGCAGCCAAGTTTCGCATTCGCACAGGGGTTATCTAGCTATGAACACTGAAGCTTTCTTT.

This clone appeared a few times. The chain carries TRBV2 and TRBJ1-5; D unresolved. In germline, CDR1 is SNHLY, CDR2 FYNNEI. Between the trimmed V and J ends, which lost 4 bases and 4 bases, there was a span of 5 bases. CDR3 length equals 12 residues. Here the CDR3 reads CASSGANQPQHF. CDR3 sequence (DNA): TGTGCCAGCAGTGGGGCAAATCAGCCCCAGCATTTT. The whole variable domain, remainder taken from reference TRBV2 and TRBJ1-5, is EPEVTQTPSHQVTQMGQEVILRCVPISNHLYFYWYRQILGQKVEFLVSFYNNEISEKSEIFDDQFSVERPDGSNFTLKIRSTKLEDSAMYFCASSGANQPQHFGDGTRLSIL.

J is TRBJ1-2 and V is TRBV5-4; 8 bases map to TRBD1. This CDR3 contains 13 residues. Germline trimming cut 2 bases from V and 14 bases from J; bases unmatched to any gene: 11. CDR1 and CDR2 (germline): SGHNT, YYREEE (reference sequence). CDR3 loop: CASSLGIQGASTF. CDR3 sequence (DNA): TGTGCCAGCAGCTTAGGGATTCAGGGGGCAAGTACCTTC.

The chain couples TRBV7-2 to TRBJ1-2, with a possible D match to TRBD1 (6 bases). Germline loops: CDR1 SGHTA, CDR2 FQGNSA. Trimming cost V 0 bases and J 3 bases, with 11 bases left between them. The CDR3 length is 15 residues. This chain's CDR3 is CASSLADRPHYGYTF. CDR3 DNA sequence: TGTGCCAGCAGCTTAGCAGACAGGCCCCACTATGGCTACACCTTC. The full variable domain, with the rest looked up from reference TRBV7-2 and TRBJ1-2, is GAGVSQSPSNKVTEKGKDVELRCDPISGHTALYWYRQSLGQGLEFLIYFQGNSAPDKSGLPSDRFSAERTGGSVSTLTIQRTQQEDSAVYLCASSLADRPHYGYTFGSGTRLTVV.

The rearrangement joins TRBV5-1 to TRBJ2-1; TRBD2 aligns across 12 bases. The germline gives CDR1 SGHRS, CDR2 YFSETQ. The CDR3 length is 15 residues. V gave up 4 bases and J gave up 4 bases; unmatched junction bases: 3. The CDR3 protein is CASSRGLAGYNEQFF. Written as DNA, the CDR3 is TGCGCCAGCAGCCGGGGACTAGCGGGTTACAATGAGCAGTTCTTC.

The rearrangement joins TRBV16 to TRBJ2-7; 7 bases fit TRBD1. Losses at the gene ends were 1 base for V and 0 bases for J; bases not matched to a gene: 6. Germline loops: CDR1 KGHSY, CDR2 FQNENV. This CDR3 contains 16 residues. The CDR3 loop is CASSQLVTGISYEQYF. For the CDR3, the DNA is TGTGCCAGCAGCCAATTGGTGACAGGGATCTCCTACGAGCAGTACTTC.